A selection of T cell receptor beta chains follows, all from one sample in a study of OX40 agonist ivuxolimab in advanced cancers. Produced via immunoSEQ multiplex PCR; TCRdb's table is partial and in-frame only. The sample yields 50,000 or so clones, around 90% seen once. The sample in question was CD4+ or CD8+ T cells sorted from blood, obtained in a trial of the OX40 agonist ivuxolimab. The receptors shown here come from an adult with an advanced solid tumor such as melanoma, head and neck, liver or kidney cancer. Each CDR3 is given with its conserved first and last residue. The order of the fields is V gene, clone size, CDR3 protein. Only part of the rows carry a size: once, few, many, or a class if the clone is expanded.

TRBV11-2 | - | CASSRLAGGGETQYF
TRBV27 | - | CASSPQIGTDTQYF
TRBV5-6 | - | CASSRTSGGSYNEQFF
TRBV7-9 | - | CASSPRDRRETQYF
TRBV6-1 | - | CASSEAPQLSYNEQFF
TRBV5-1 | - | CASSLAGDTDTQYF
TRBV21-1 | once | CASSLGGRLNIQYF
TRBV29-1 | - | CSVEERRIQETQYF
TRBV13 | - | CASSSGRFSYEQYF
TRBV6-5 | - | CASSGSRGRTEAFF
TRBV4-1 | - | CASSQVGGYNEQFF
TRBV7-9 | - | CASIPPRGSGGYTF
TRBV28 | - | CASREGDAEAFF
TRBV27 | - | CASSWGPTMNTEAFF
TRBV6-5 | once | CASSYSSGFTDTQYF
TRBV6-5 | - | CASSLTMTGYNSPLHF
TRBV27 | - | CASSFGANNEKLFF
TRBV4-1 | - | CASSHPGLAGGNNEQFF
TRBV28 | - | CASYRGLAGAFF
TRBV30 | - | CAWTDGLAGVNEQYF
TRBV2 | - | CASSELGGTVFSYTF
TRBV2 | - | CASSGGEAPPKVYF
TRBV5-1 | - | CASSNRDSDSSYNEQFF
TRBV7-3 | once | CASSFYPSYEQYF
TRBV15 | - | CATSRDLSGQPQHF
TRBV29-1 | - | CSVEQGTGELFF
TRBV6-4 | - | CASSDSSGGTDTQYF
TRBV7-9 | - | CASSSGRPEAFF
TRBV19 | - | CASSIDGGSYEQFF
TRBV19 | - | CASSVVGEYNEQFF
TRBV6-5 | once | CASIQGPGIYNEQFF
TRBV11-2 | - | CASSLGRVYEQFF
TRBV28 | - | CASSSRWTGLNTEAFF
TRBV2 | - | CASLSLSYEQYF
TRBV19 | - | CASSIVGGTEAFF
TRBV4-2 | - | CASSQEKSEQFF
TRBV10-3 | - | CAIRHEEWETQYF
TRBV27 | - | CASSLGLGGSEQFF
TRBV7-2 | - | CASSLATDSTDTQYF
TRBV5-1 | - | CASSLGPSGQGANTEAFF
TRBV11-2 | - | CASSLEGGTEAFF
TRBV15 | - | CATSSLHTGELFF
TRBV9 | - | CASSSNTNNEQFF
TRBV15 | - | CATSRVDTGELFF